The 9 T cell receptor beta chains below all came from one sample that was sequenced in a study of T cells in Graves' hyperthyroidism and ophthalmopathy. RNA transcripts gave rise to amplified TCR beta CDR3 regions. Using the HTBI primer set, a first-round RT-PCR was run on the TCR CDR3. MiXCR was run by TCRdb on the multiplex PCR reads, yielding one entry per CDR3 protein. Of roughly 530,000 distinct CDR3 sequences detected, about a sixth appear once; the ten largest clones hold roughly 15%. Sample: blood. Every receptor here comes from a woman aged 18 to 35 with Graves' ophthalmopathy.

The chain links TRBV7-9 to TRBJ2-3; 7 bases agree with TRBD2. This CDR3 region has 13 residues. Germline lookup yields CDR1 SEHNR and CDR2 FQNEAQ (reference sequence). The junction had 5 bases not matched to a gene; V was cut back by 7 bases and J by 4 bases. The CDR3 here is CASTRGKPDTQYF. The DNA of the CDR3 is TGTGCCAGCACGCGGGGGAAACCAGATACGCAGTATTTT.

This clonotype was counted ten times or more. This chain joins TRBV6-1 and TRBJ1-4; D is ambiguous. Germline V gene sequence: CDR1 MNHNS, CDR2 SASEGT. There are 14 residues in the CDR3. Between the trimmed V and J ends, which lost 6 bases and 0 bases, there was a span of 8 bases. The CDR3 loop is CASSHLATNEKLFF. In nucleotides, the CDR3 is TGTGCCAGCAGCCATCTTGCAACTAATGAAAAACTGTTTTTT.

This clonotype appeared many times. CDR3 sequence: CASSLSEPAFF. CDR3 coding DNA: TGTGCCAGCAGCTTATCCGAACCAGCTTTCTTT. The V call is TRBV7-8, the J call TRBJ1-1; D is unresolved. V was clipped by 2 bases and J by 10 bases, with 8 bases between them. In germline, CDR1 is SGHVS, CDR2 FQNEAQ. The CDR3 extends over 11 amino acids.

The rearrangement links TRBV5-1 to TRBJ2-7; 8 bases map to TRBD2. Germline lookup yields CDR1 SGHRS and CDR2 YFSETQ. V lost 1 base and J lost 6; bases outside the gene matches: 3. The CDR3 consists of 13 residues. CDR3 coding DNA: TGCGCCAGCAGCTTGTTAGCGGGGTCCGAGCAGTACTTC. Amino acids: CASSLLAGSEQYF.

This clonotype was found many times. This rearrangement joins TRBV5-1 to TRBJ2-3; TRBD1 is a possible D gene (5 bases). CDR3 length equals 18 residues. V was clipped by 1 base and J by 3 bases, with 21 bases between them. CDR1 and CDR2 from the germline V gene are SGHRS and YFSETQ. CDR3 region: CASSLRRGAGILTDTQYF. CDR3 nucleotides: TGCGCCAGCAGCTTGAGAAGGGGCGCCGGAATCTTAACAGATACGCAGTATTTT.

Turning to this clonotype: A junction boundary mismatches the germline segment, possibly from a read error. The CDR3 DNA reads as TGTGCCAGCAGCCTCGGGACGGTCGCCTCACCCCTCCACTTC. Translated: CASSLGTVASPLHF. The chain joins TRBV7-9 to TRBJ2-5; D assignment may be TRBD1 or TRBD2 (5 bases each). Looked up from germline, CDR1 is SEHNR and CDR2 is FQNEAQ (reference sequence). The CDR3 is made up of 14 amino acids.

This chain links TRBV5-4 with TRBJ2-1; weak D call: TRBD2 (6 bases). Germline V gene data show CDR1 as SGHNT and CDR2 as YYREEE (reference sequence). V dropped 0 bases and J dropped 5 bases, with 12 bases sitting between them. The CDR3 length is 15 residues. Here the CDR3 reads CASSLVDGLHNEQFF. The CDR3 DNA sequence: TGTGCCAGCAGCTTGGTGGACGGACTACACAATGAGCAGTTCTTC.

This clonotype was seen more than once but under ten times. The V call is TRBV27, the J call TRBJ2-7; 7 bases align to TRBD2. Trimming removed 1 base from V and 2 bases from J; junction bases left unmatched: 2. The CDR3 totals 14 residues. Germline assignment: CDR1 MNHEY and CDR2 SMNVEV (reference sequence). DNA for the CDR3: TGTGCCAGCAGTTTATTGCGGGAGACCTACGAGCAGTACTTC. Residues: CASSLLRETYEQYF.

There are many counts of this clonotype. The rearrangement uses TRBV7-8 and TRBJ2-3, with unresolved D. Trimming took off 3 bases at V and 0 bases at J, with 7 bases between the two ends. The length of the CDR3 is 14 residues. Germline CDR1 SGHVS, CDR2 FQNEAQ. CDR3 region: CASSFSISTDTQYF. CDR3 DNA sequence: TGTGCCAGCAGCTTTAGCATTAGCACAGATACGCAGTATTTT.